Below are 15 T cell receptor beta chains sequenced from a single sample in a study of radiotherapy plus CTLA-4 blockade in lung cancer. Assay used: immunoSEQ multiplex PCR; TCRdb lists only in-frame clones, some missing. This sample has roughly 88,000 clones; 83% occur once, and the top ten carry 0.84%. The specimen was peripheral blood, collected from a patient treated with radiotherapy plus ipilimumab. Source of these receptors: a human donor with non-small cell lung cancer who had stable disease on radiotherapy plus ipilimumab.

The rearrangement uses TRBV7-2 and TRBJ2-3, with 7 positions matching TRBD2. J lost 11 bases, V lost 2 bases, and 10 bases had no gene match. Germline CDR1 reads SGHTA; CDR2 reads FQGNSA. The CDR3 is 14 residues long. The CDR3 sequence: CASSLLGLETQQYF. The CDR3 DNA reads as TGTGCCAGCAGCTTACTAGGACTAGAAACTCAGCAGTATTTT.

V gene TRBV7-9 combines with J gene TRBJ2-7; TRBD1 matches at 11 bases. Germline V lookup: CDR1 SEHNR, CDR2 FQNEAQ (reference sequence). Unmatched junction bases numbered 10, after V lost 5 bases and J lost 4 bases. The CDR3 covers 16 residues. The DNA of the CDR3 is TGTGCCAGCAGCCTTTGGGACAGGGGGATTGCGTACGAGCAGTACTTC. Residues: CASSLWDRGIAYEQYF.

The chain carries TRBV11-2 and TRBJ1-3; D remains unclear. V was trimmed by 3 bases and J by 5 bases, leaving 8 bases between them. The CDR3 length is 13 residues. Germline V gene lookup returns CDR1 SGHAT and CDR2 FQNNGV. CDR3 sequence reads: CASSFQERNTIYF. CDR3 nucleotide sequence: TGTGCCAGCAGCTTCCAGGAGAGAAACACCATATATTTT.

V gene TRBV5-6 combines with J gene TRBJ2-1, with 7 bases aligning to TRBD2. Trimming at V came to 1 base and at J to 6 bases, leaving 7 bases not matched to a gene. Germline CDR1 reads SGHDT; CDR2 reads YYEEEE. The CDR3 sequence is 15 residues long. The CDR3 bases are TGTGCCAGCAGCTTGAAGGGAGGGCTACTCAATGAGCAGTTCTTC. As protein: CASSLKGGLLNEQFF.

The rearrangement links TRBV19 to TRBJ1-3; no reliable D call. There are 16 residues in the CDR3. The V gene lost 5 bases and the J gene lost 0 bases, with 14 bases spanning the gap. The germline V gene has CDR1 LNHDA and CDR2 SQIVND (reference sequence). The CDR3 bases are TGTGCCAGTAGTCTCGACCACGGGTTCTCTGGAAACACCATATATTTT. This translates into CASSLDHGFSGNTIYF.

The chain combines TRBV28 with TRBJ2-2; D is tentatively TRBD1 or TRBD2 (5 bases each). V dropped 8 bases and J dropped 3 bases, with 7 bases sitting between them. CDR1 is MDHEN and CDR2 is SYDVKM in the germline V gene. This CDR3 has 12 amino acids. CDR3 amino acids: CASWGYTGELFF. CDR3 DNA: TGTGCCAGCTGGGGGTACACCGGGGAGCTGTTTTTT.

The CDR3 loop reads CASSLIERMNTEAFF. CDR3 nucleotide sequence: TGTGCCAGCAGTTTAATCGAAAGGATGAACACTGAAGCTTTCTTT. The chain couples TRBV27 to TRBJ1-1; D remains ambiguous. V was clipped by 2 bases and J by 0 bases, with 10 bases between them. This CDR3 is 15 amino acids long. Germline V gene lookup returns CDR1 MNHEY and CDR2 SMNVEV (reference sequence).

V gene TRBV5-5 combines with J gene TRBJ2-3, with a tentative D call TRBD2 (6 bases). The CDR3 runs 15 residues. Trimming removed 5 bases from V and 4 bases from J, with 17 bases in between. Germline V gives CDR1 SGHKS, CDR2 YYEKEE (reference sequence). The CDR3 protein is CASRRGGIGADTQYF. The CDR3 coding sequence is TGTGCCAGCAGGCGGGGCGGGATAGGCGCAGATACGCAGTATTTT.

This clone was seen just once. This chain links TRBV5-5 with TRBJ1-1; D call uncertain. V shed 2 bases and J shed 0 bases, with 8 bases lying between them. This CDR3 spans 14 amino acids. Germline V gene lookup returns CDR1 SGHKS and CDR2 YYEKEE (reference sequence). The CDR3 DNA follows: TGTGCCAGCAGCTTTTCGGGCATGAACACTGAAGCTTTCTTT. This translates into CASSFSGMNTEAFF.

This chain joins TRBV11-2 and TRBJ2-1; D is undetermined. Between the trimmed V and J ends, which lost 5 bases and 4 bases, there was a span of 3 bases. CDR1 is SGHAT and CDR2 is FQNNGV in the germline V gene. The CDR3 is made up of 11 amino acids. Here the CDR3 reads CASSAYNEQFF. The DNA of the CDR3 is TGTGCCAGCAGCGCATACAATGAGCAGTTCTTC.

The chain couples TRBV7-9 to TRBJ1-2; D may be TRBD1 (5 bases). The CDR3 is 13 amino acids. In germline, CDR1 is SEHNR, CDR2 FQNEAQ (reference sequence). Trimming stripped 8 bases from V and 2 bases from J, with 12 bases between. CDR3 sequence (DNA): TGTGCCAGCCGTCCTGGGACCAACTATGGCTACACCTTC. As protein: CASRPGTNYGYTF.

V usage is TRBV27 and J usage is TRBJ1-1; tentatively, D is TRBD1 (5 bases). The V gene's germline CDR1 is MNHEY and CDR2 SMNVEV (reference sequence). V lost 3 bases and J 2 bases, leaving 10 bases between the germline ends. The CDR3 covers 14 residues. DNA for the CDR3: TGTGCCAGCAGTTTTCTCTGGGGCAACACTGAAGCTTTCTTT. Encoded protein: CASSFLWGNTEAFF.

This rearrangement joins TRBV9 to TRBJ2-2; D unclear. The germline gives CDR1 SGDLS, CDR2 YYNGEE. CDR3 length equals 13 residues. Trimming pared 3 bases from V and 0 bases from J, leaving 3 bases between. This CDR3 is CASSEANTGELFF. The CDR3 nucleotides read TGTGCCAGCAGCGAAGCGAACACCGGGGAGCTGTTTTTT.

The chain has TRBV2 and TRBJ2-7; D is unclear. Germline V gene data show CDR1 as SNHLY and CDR2 as FYNNEI. This CDR3 is 11 amino acids long. V shed 7 bases and J shed 5 bases, with 9 bases lying between them. CDR3 nucleotide sequence: TGTGCCAGCACTCACGTGGACGAGCAGTACTTC. Its protein product is CASTHVDEQYF.

This rearrangement joins TRBV11-2 to TRBJ2-1; TRBD1 might be the D (5 bases). V was clipped by 2 bases and J by 1 base, with 12 bases between them. CDR1 is SGHAT and CDR2 is FQNNGV in the germline V gene. The CDR3 contains 16 residues. Here the CDR3 DNA reads TGTGCCAGCAGCTTAACTTCAGGGTCTTCCTACAATGAGCAGTTCTTC. This translates into CASSLTSGSSYNEQFF.